The 11 T cell receptor beta chains below all came from one sample that was sequenced in a study of siplizumab effects on memory and regulatory T cells (dated by TCRdb to about 2019). The library was made by the immunoSEQ multiplex PCR assay. TCRdb holds this immuneACCESS table with in-frame rearrangements only. Some clones are missing; in checked studies, unresolved V genes explain under half, and the rest has no known cause. In all, the sample holds some 110,000 clones, and approximately 94% of those were seen once. The ten largest clonotypes hold 0.32% of the sample. The specimen was CD4+ T cells sorted from blood. These receptors were obtained from a human donor in good health.

The rearrangement links TRBV29-1 to TRBJ1-2, with TRBD1 identical over 8 bases. Germline V gene lookup returns CDR1 SQVTM and CDR2 ANQGSEA. Trimming at V came to 5 bases and at J to 7 bases, leaving 12 bases not matched to a gene. The CDR3 contains 14 residues. CDR3 sequence: CSVPRGQGMGGYTF. For the CDR3, the DNA is TGCAGCGTTCCCAGAGGACAGGGAATGGGTGGCTACACCTTC.

This chain uses TRBV6-1 with TRBJ1-6; 9 positions agree with TRBD1. The CDR3 has 14 residues. Germline trimming cut 5 bases from V and 7 bases from J; bases unmatched to any gene: 3. The germline gives CDR1 MNHNS, CDR2 SASEGT. DNA of the CDR3: TGTGCCAGCAGTCGGGACAGGGTAAATTCACCCCTCCACTTT. This encodes CASSRDRVNSPLHF.

In this sample, this clone turned up once. This chain links TRBV5-1 with TRBJ2-1, with D maybe TRBD2 (6 bases). V lost 4 bases to trimming and J lost 0 bases, with 14 bases between them. CDR1 and CDR2 (germline): SGHRS, YFSETQ. The CDR3 runs 16 residues. CDR3 sequence (DNA): TGCGCCAGCAGCACCGGGGGTAGCGGCTCCTACAATGAGCAGTTCTTC. Translation: CASSTGGSGSYNEQFF.

The chain recombines TRBV29-1 with TRBJ2-3; D possibly corresponds to TRBD1 (5 bases). Germline lookup yields CDR1 SQVTM and CDR2 ANQGSEA. V lost 2 bases to trimming and J lost 4 bases, with 19 bases between them. There are 16 residues in the CDR3. DNA of the CDR3: TGCAGCGTTGAATACCCAGGACAATTGTCATCAGATACGCAGTATTTT. As protein: CSVEYPGQLSSDTQYF.

The chain links TRBV11-2 to TRBJ1-1; tentatively, D is TRBD1 (6 bases). Trimming cost V 1 base and J 11 bases, with 14 bases left between them. The germline V gene has CDR1 SGHAT and CDR2 FQNNGV. The CDR3 length is 13 residues. The CDR3 spells CASSLVGAPWAFF. The CDR3 nucleotides read TGTGCCAGCAGCTTAGTGGGGGCGCCGTGGGCTTTCTTT. The variable domain in full, with the rest retrieved from reference TRBV11-2 and TRBJ1-1, is EAGVAQSPRYKIIEKRQSVAFWCNPISGHATLYWYQQILGQGPKLLIQFQNNGVVDDSQLPKDRFSAERLKGVDSTLKIQPAKLEDSAVYLCASSLVGAPWAFFGQGTRLTVV.

The chain uses TRBV30 and TRBJ1-1; D uncertain. Looked up from germline, CDR1 is GTSNPN and CDR2 is SVGIG (reference sequence). This CDR3 spans 10 amino acids. V gave up 2 bases and J gave up 8 bases, with 6 bases separating them. The CDR3 sequence is CAWSRDEAFF. As DNA, the CDR3 is TGTGCCTGGAGTAGAGACGAAGCTTTCTTT.

J is TRBJ2-7 and V is TRBV4-3; TRBD2 matches at 7 bases. Germline V CDR1 and CDR2: LGHNA, YSLEER. J gave up 2 bases and V 3 bases, and 10 bases lay outside the gene matches. CDR3 length equals 16 residues. CDR3 coding DNA: TGCGCCAGCAGCCAGGAAGCAATCGGGACTACCTACGAGCAGTACTTC. Its translation is CASSQEAIGTTYEQYF.

This chain joins TRBV10-3 and TRBJ2-3; no clear D gene. The CDR3 contains 14 residues. The V gene's germline CDR1 is ENHRY and CDR2 SYGVKD. The ends were cut back, 0 bases at V and 1 base at J, with 5 bases in the middle. CDR3 DNA: TGTGCCATCAGTGAGTCCCCCGGCACAGATACGCAGTATTTT. It translates to CAISESPGTDTQYF.

The gene calls are TRBV19 and TRBJ2-2, with no clear D. V was trimmed by 0 bases and J by 5 bases, leaving 7 bases between them. This CDR3 region has 14 residues. Germline CDR1 reads LNHDA; CDR2 reads SQIVND (reference sequence). DNA of the CDR3: TGTGCCAGTAGTATAGACAGATCAACCGGGGAGCTGTTTTTT. It yields the protein CASSIDRSTGELFF. The whole variable domain, filled in from reference TRBV19 and TRBJ2-2, reads DGGITQSPKYLFRKEGQNVTLSCEQNLNHDAMYWYRQDPGQGLRLIYYSQIVNDFQKGDIAEGYSVSREKKESFPLTVTSAQKNPTAFYLCASSIDRSTGELFFGEGSRLTVL.

V usage is TRBV18 and J usage is TRBJ1-3, with TRBD1 identical over 8 bases. Germline assignment: CDR1 KGHSH and CDR2 LQKENI. V lost 5 bases to trimming and J lost 3 bases; unmatched junction nucleotides: 3. The CDR3 extends over 14 amino acids. CDR3 nucleotides: TGTGCCAGCTCATCGGGGACAGGTGGAAACACCATATATTTT. Residues: CASSSGTGGNTIYF.

The V and J genes are TRBV29-1 and TRBJ2-2; 8 nucleotides agree with TRBD1. Germline-derived CDR1 and CDR2 are SQVTM and ANQGSEA. CDR3 length: 13 residues. With V trimmed by 7 bases and J by 3 bases, 4 bases remained unmatched. The CDR3 loop is CSAGQGYTGELFF. The CDR3 coding sequence is TGCAGCGCAGGACAGGGTTACACCGGGGAGCTGTTTTTT.